Sequencing of this TCR beta chain was carried out in a study of T cell clonality in common variable immunodeficiency. The study, taken as a whole, reports: Fewer deletions and N-nucleotide insertions were reportedly seen in common variable immunodeficiency TCR beta sequences.

CDR3 length equals 13 residues. The V gene's germline CDR1 is SSHAT and CDR2 FNYEAQ (reference sequence). Between the trimmed V and J ends, which lost 4 bases and 7 bases, there was a span of 8 bases. This clone was recorded a few times. What it binds is not known. The read terminates 3 residues ahead of where the CDR3 ends, so the germline J gene completes it. CVID meant reduced serum IgG, IgA and/or IgM plus specific antibody deficiency. Using immunoSEQ multiplex PCR, the repertoire was profiled, and TCRdb retains in-frame clones only, with some absent. The sample shows roughly 30,000 clones, no singletons; the ten largest hold 29%.

The rearrangement joins TRBV7-7 to TRBJ1-6; D is possibly TRBD1 (6 bases). Source material: peripheral blood mononuclear cells. The origin of this receptor is a human donor with common variable immunodeficiency. The CDR3 loop is CASSYTGNSPLHF. The sequenced CDR3 bases are TGTGCCAGCAGCTATACAGGGAATTCACCC.